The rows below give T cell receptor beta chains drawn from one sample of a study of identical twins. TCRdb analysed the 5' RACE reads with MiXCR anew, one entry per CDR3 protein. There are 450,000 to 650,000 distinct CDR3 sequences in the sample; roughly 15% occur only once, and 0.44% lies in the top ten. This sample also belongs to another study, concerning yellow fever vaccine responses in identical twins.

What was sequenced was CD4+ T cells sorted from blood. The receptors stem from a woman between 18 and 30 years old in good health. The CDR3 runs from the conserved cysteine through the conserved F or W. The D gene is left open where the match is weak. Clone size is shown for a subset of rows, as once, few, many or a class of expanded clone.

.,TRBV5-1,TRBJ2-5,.,TGCGCCAGCATGGTCGCCGGGGAGACCCAGTACTTC,CASMVAGETQYF
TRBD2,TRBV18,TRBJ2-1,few,TGTGCCAGCTCACCCGGACTAGCGGCCTACTTCGGACGTTCCTACAATGAGCAGTTCTTC,CASSPGLAAYFGRSYNEQFF
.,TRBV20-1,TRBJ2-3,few,TGCAGTGCTAGACAACAGAACACAGATACGCAGTATTTT,CSARQQNTDTQYF
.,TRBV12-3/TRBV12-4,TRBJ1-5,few,TGTGCCAGCAGTTTAGTCGATCAGCCCCAGCATTTT,CASSLVDQPQHF
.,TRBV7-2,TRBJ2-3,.,TGTGCCAGCAGCTTAGTGTTCCCAGATACGCAGTATTTT,CASSLVFPDTQYF
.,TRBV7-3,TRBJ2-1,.,TGTGCCAGCAGCTTATACAAGGGCGCCTACAATGAGCAGTTCTTC,CASSLYKGAYNEQFF
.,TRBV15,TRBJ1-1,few,TGTGCCACCAGCAGACACTCAGGGGTCGGCACTGAAGCTTTCTTT,CATSRHSGVGTEAFF
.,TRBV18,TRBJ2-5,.,TGTGCCAGCTCACCTCAGCGTACGGCCCAGTACTTC,CASSPQRTAQYF
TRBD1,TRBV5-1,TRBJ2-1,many,TGCGCCAGCAGGGGACAGTACAATGAGCAGTTCTTC,CASRGQYNEQFF
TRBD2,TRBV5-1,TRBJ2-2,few,TGCGCCAGCAGCTTAGATCCTAGCGGGAACACCGGGGAGCTGTTTTTT,CASSLDPSGNTGELFF
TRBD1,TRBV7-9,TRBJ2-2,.,TGTGCCAGCAGCTACGACAGGGGGCAGGGTTCCGGGGAGCTGTTTTTT,CASSYDRGQGSGELFF
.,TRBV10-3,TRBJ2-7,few,TGTGCCATCAGTGGGCGGGACGTAACCTACGAGCAGTACTTC,CAISGRDVTYEQYF
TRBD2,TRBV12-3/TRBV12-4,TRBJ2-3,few,TGTGCCAGCAGTTTAGAACTAGCGGGAGGGCCACGTACGCAGTATTTT,CASSLELAGGPRTQYF
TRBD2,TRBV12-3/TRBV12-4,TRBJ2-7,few,TGTGCCAGCAGTTCCTCGGGACTAGCGACAGAGCAGTACTTC,CASSSSGLATEQYF
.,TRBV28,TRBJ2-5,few,TGTGCCAGCAGTCCGACTAGTAATTTGTATGAGACCCAGTACTTC,CASSPTSNLYETQYF
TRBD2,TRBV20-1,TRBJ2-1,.,TGCAGTCTCTCAGGGGGGACTAGCGGCGATGAGCAGTTCTTC,CSLSGGTSGDEQFF
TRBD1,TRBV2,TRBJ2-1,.,TGTGCCAGCAGTGTACACAGGGGGTCCAATGAGCAGTTCTTC,CASSVHRGSNEQFF
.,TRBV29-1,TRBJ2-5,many,TGCAGCGTCCTGCAAAAGGCGGGACCCATTTTCGGGTCTCGGGTAGAGACCCAGTACTTC,CSVLQKAGPIFGSRVETQYF
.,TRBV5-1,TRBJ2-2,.,TGCGCCAGCACCCCCGGGGAAGTCAGGGTGGTAGCCGGGGAGCTGTTTTTT,CASTPGEVRVVAGELFF
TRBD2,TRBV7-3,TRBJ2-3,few,TGTGCCAGCAGGGAGATAGCGGGAGGGGCAGATACGCAGTATTTT,CASREIAGGADTQYF
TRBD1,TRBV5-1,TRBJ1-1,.,TGCGCCAGCAGCTTGCCTGACAGGGCGAACACTGAAGCTTTCTTT,CASSLPDRANTEAFF
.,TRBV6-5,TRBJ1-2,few,TGTGCCAGCAGCCGCGAGGGATATGGCTACACCTTC,CASSREGYGYTF
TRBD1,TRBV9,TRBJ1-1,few,TGTGCCAGCAGCTCCGACAGGGGGAGGGCTTTCTTT,CASSSDRGRAFF
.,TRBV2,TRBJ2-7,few,TGTGCCAGCAGTGAGGAATGGGGCGCACTTTACGAGCAGTACTTC,CASSEEWGALYEQYF
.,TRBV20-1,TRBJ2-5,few,TGCAGTGCTAGCGGCAGCTACCAAGAGACCCAGTACTTC,CSASGSYQETQYF
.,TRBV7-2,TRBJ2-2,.,TGTGCCAGCAGCCCTTGGGCGGGCACCGGGGAGCTGTTTTTT,CASSPWAGTGELFF
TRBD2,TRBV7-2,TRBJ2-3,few,TGTGCCAGCCGGAAACTAGCGTCAGATACGCAGTATTTT,CASRKLASDTQYF
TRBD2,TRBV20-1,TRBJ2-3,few,TGCAGTGCTCCGACTAGCGGGACCCCTGCGGGCACAGATACGCAGTATTTT,CSAPTSGTPAGTDTQYF
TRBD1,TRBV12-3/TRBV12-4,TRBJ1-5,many,TGTGCCAGCAGGGGGACAGCGGATCAGCCCCAGCATTTT,CASRGTADQPQHF
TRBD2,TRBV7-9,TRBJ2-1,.,TGTGCCAGCAGCTTATCAGGACTAGCGGGAGGCGATAATGAGCAGTTCTTC,CASSLSGLAGGDNEQFF
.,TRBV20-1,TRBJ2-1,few,TGCAGTGCTAGCGTGCAGGGCAATGAGCAGTTCTTC,CSASVQGNEQFF
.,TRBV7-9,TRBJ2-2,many,TGTGCCAGCAGCCGGGACCCCAACACCGGGGAGCTGTTTTTT,CASSRDPNTGELFF
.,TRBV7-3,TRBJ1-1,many,TGTGCCAGCAGCCTACAGGGATCTGGGACTGAAGCTTTCTTT,CASSLQGSGTEAFF
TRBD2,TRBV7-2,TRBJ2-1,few,TGTGCCAGCAGCTTAGATCGGGAGGCCCACAATGAGCAGTTCTTC,CASSLDREAHNEQFF
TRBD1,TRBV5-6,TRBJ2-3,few,TGTGCCAGCAGCTGGGACAGGGGGCCAGATACGCAGTATTTT,CASSWDRGPDTQYF
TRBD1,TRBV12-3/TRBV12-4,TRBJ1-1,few,TGTGCCAGCAGTCTAACGACAGGGTTAGGTGAAGCTTTCTTT,CASSLTTGLGEAFF
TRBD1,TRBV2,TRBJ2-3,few,TGTGCCAGCAGGTTAAGACAGGGCAGCACAGATACGCAGTATTTT,CASRLRQGSTDTQYF
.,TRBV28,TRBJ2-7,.,TGTGCCAGCAGCCCCCCCGGAATAACCAGTTCCTACGAGCAGTACTTC,CASSPPGITSSYEQYF
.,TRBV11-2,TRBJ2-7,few,TGTGCCAGCAGCCCCCGACAGACTTCCTACGAGCAGTACTTC,CASSPRQTSYEQYF
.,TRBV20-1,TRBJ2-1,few,TGCAGTGCTAGAGTCGGTACCACCTACAATGAGCAGTTCTTC,CSARVGTTYNEQFF
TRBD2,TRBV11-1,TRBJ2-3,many,TGTGCCAGCAGCTACGGGGGGAACACAGATACGCAGTATTTT,CASSYGGNTDTQYF
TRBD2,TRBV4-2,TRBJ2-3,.,TGTGCCAGCAGCCAAGGGGTTGCGGGGGGGGCAGATACGCAGTATTTT,CASSQGVAGGADTQYF
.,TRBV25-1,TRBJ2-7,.,TGTGCCAGCAGTGAACCAGAAGGGGCTACCTACGAGCAGTACTTC,CASSEPEGATYEQYF
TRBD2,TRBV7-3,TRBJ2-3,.,TGTGCCAGCAGCTTAACGTGGCAGCTAGCGGGAAACACAGATACGCAGTATTTT,CASSLTWQLAGNTDTQYF
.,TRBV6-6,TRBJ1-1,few,TGTGCCAGCAGTGGTCGGGACATCCCGAACACTGAAGCTTTCTTT,CASSGRDIPNTEAFF
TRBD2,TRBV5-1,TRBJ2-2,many,TGCGCCAGCAGCTCCTCTAGCGGGAGTCCCGGGGAGCTGTTTTTT,CASSSSSGSPGELFF
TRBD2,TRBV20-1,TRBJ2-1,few,TGCAGGGCCATAGGGAAACTCCTAGCGGGGGGTAATGAGCAGTTCTTC,CRAIGKLLAGGNEQFF
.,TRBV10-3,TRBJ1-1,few,TGTGCCACTAATAGAATGGGCTCAGCATACACTGAAGCTTTCTTT,CATNRMGSAYTEAFF
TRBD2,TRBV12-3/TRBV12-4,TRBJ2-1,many,TGTGCCAGCAGCCGGAGCGGGAGCTCCTACAATGAGCAGTTCTTC,CASSRSGSSYNEQFF